What follows are 22 T cell receptor beta chains derived from one specimen sequenced in a study of response to subunit inactivated influenza vaccine (dated 2018 in TCRdb). The library was built by means of RT-PCR. Sequencing took place on an Illumina HiSeq 2500. TCRdb applied fastp at Q25 and MiXCR to the public reads, then kept only in-frame beta chains. Each CDR3 protein gets just one entry, which takes the most common genes and DNA from the rows behind it. A total of 590,000 or so distinct CDR3 sequences appear in this sample, 14% of them only once. Of the sample, 6.5% to 8% falls within the top ten clones. The sample in question was PBMCs from blood, obtained around 15 days before vaccination. These receptors were obtained from a man aged 45-60 years who received an inactivated influenza vaccine. Donor details come from another sample of the same person, matched by shared clones.

The chain has TRBV20-1 and TRBJ2-5; D call uncertain. CDR3 length: 16 residues. Trimming stripped 1 base from V and 3 bases from J, with 18 bases between. From germline, CDR1 is DFQATT and CDR2 SNEGSKA (reference sequence). This CDR3 reads CSARGIGSTFEETQYF. The CDR3 DNA reads as TGCAGTGCTAGAGGGATCGGGTCTACCTTTGAAGAGACCCAGTACTTC.

The genes are TRBV20-1 and TRBJ2-7; 12 positions match TRBD2. The germline V gene encodes CDR1 DFQATT and CDR2 SNEGSKA (reference sequence). V lost 3 bases to trimming and J lost 5 bases; unmatched junction nucleotides: 2. The CDR3 extends over 13 amino acids. The CDR3 region is CSASRLAGDEQYF. The DNA of the CDR3 is TGCAGTGCTAGTAGACTAGCGGGAGACGAGCAGTACTTC.

This clonotype was detected only a few times. The rearrangement uses TRBV5-1 and TRBJ2-3, with a tentative D call TRBD1 (5 bases). The germline V and J ends were trimmed by 4 bases and 5 bases, with 11 bases remaining between them. From germline, CDR1 is SGHRS and CDR2 YFSETQ. This CDR3 has 13 amino acids. The CDR3 nucleotides read TGCGCCAGCAGCCCATCAGGGATAGATACGCAGTATTTT. This sequence encodes CASSPSGIDTQYF.

As for this clonotype: A much larger clonotype is one base distant, so this may be a read error. The genes are TRBV11-1 and TRBJ2-5; possible D gene TRBD1, 6 bases. Germline CDR1 is SGHAT and CDR2 is FQDESV (reference sequence). V dropped 0 bases and J dropped 5 bases, with 13 bases sitting between them. The CDR3 consists of 15 residues. CDR3 protein: CASSLAGTSHETQYF. In DNA, the CDR3 is TGTGCCAGCAGCTTAGCTGGGACAAGCCACGAGACCCAGTACTTC.

This clonotype turned up a few times. The chain links TRBV12-3 or TRBV12-4 to TRBJ2-5; the D gene is possibly TRBD1 (5 bases). The CDR3 loop spans 12 amino acids. Trimming removed 6 bases from V and 4 bases from J, with 9 bases in between. The CDR3 is CASRYQGETQYF. CDR3 in DNA: TGTGCCAGCAGGTACCAGGGAGAGACCCAGTACTTC.

Points on this clonotype: Its ends do not fully match the called genes, so a read error is possible. The CDR3, as DNA: TGTGCTAGCAGCGAAACAGAAAGGGCCTACAATGAGCAGTTCTTC. It specifies CASSETERAYNEQFF. The chain links TRBV7-7 to TRBJ2-1; D uncertain. The germline V gene encodes CDR1 SSHAT and CDR2 FNYEAQ (reference sequence). CDR3 size: 15 residues.

This rearrangement joins TRBV6-5 to TRBJ1-1; D perhaps matches TRBD1 (5 bases). V lost 2 bases to trimming and J lost 2 bases, with 9 bases between them. Germline V gene data show CDR1 as MNHEY and CDR2 as SVGAGI. The CDR3 spans 14 residues. CDR3 nucleotides: TGTGCCAGCAGTTACACAGGCTATAACACTGAAGCTTTCTTT. This gives the protein CASSYTGYNTEAFF.

This clonotype occurred a few times. CDR3 in amino acids: CASSLAPQRGVSTYEQYF. The CDR3 DNA is TGTGCCAGCAGCTTAGCGCCCCAGCGGGGGGTCTCAACCTACGAGCAGTACTTC. The chain links TRBV7-8 to TRBJ2-7, with 9 bases aligning to TRBD2. This CDR3 contains 18 residues. V lost 0 bases to trimming and J lost 2 bases; unmatched junction nucleotides: 11. Germline V gene lookup returns CDR1 SGHVS and CDR2 FQNEAQ.

The chain joins TRBV18 to TRBJ1-1; D is unresolved. Germline CDR1 reads KGHSH; CDR2 reads LQKENI. Trimming pared 3 bases from V and 0 bases from J, leaving 11 bases between. The CDR3 is 15 residues long. The DNA of the CDR3 is TGTGCCAGCTCACCTCGCGACATGATGAACACTGAAGCTTTCTTT. Its protein is CASSPRDMMNTEAFF.

V and J are TRBV28 and TRBJ2-5; D is unclear. This CDR3 is 13 amino acids long. V gave up 3 bases and J gave up 4 bases, with 9 bases separating them. The germline V gene encodes CDR1 MDHEN and CDR2 SYDVKM. The CDR3 DNA is TGTGCCAGCAGTTTCCTAGAGCGAGAGACCCAGTACTTC. Protein product: CASSFLERETQYF.

This clonotype was counted only a few times. V and J are TRBV15 and TRBJ2-2, with unresolved D. CDR3 length: 15 amino acids. Germline V gene lookup returns CDR1 LNHNV and CDR2 YYDKDF (reference sequence). Trimming removed 0 bases from V and 4 bases from J, with 9 bases in between. The DNA of the CDR3 is TGTGCCACCAGCAGAGAGGTGGGGATCACCGGGGAGCTGTTTTTT. Translation: CATSREVGITGELFF.

The CDR3 reads CATKGGDTQYF. In DNA, the CDR3 is TGTGCCACCAAGGGTGGAGATACGCAGTATTTT. This sequence joins TRBV27 and TRBJ2-3; D not certain. The CDR3 length is 11 residues. Germline CDR1 reads MNHEY; CDR2 reads SMNVEV (reference sequence). V lost 10 bases, J lost 5 bases, and 10 bases lay in between.

This clonotype occurred a few times. This chain connects TRBV24-1 to TRBJ1-2; D possibly corresponds to TRBD1 (5 bases). CDR3 length equals 13 residues. Germline CDR1 reads KGHDR; CDR2 reads SFDVKD. The ends were cut back, 5 bases at V and 5 bases at J, with 11 bases in the middle. CDR3 sequence reads: CATSAGTRYGYTF. CDR3 DNA: TGTGCCACCAGTGCCGGGACGAGGTATGGCTACACCTTC.

This clonotype showed up just a few times. The chain employs TRBV19 and TRBJ1-4, with 9 bases identical to TRBD1. V trimming: 3 bases; J trimming: 8 bases; junction bases outside the gene matches: 10. Germline V gene lookup returns CDR1 LNHDA and CDR2 SQIVND (reference sequence). The CDR3 consists of 16 residues. CDR3 in amino acids: CASSMNNRGLREKLFF. The DNA for the CDR3 is TGTGCCAGTAGTATGAACAACAGGGGGCTACGGGAAAAACTGTTTTTT.

This clonotype was observed a handful of times. The chain couples TRBV28 to TRBJ2-3; 11 nucleotides line up with TRBD2. This CDR3 has 16 amino acids. The germline V gene has CDR1 MDHEN and CDR2 SYDVKM. Trimming removed 7 bases from V and 7 bases from J; junction bases left unmatched: 13. The CDR3 loop reads CASTPPASGRTHTQYF. In nucleotides, the CDR3 is TGTGCCAGCACCCCCCCGGCTAGCGGGAGGACACATACGCAGTATTTT.

The CDR3 reads CASSRGGDPGYNEQFF. DNA of the CDR3: TGTGCCAGCAGCCGGGGGGGGGATCCCGGGTACAATGAGCAGTTCTTC. The chain joins TRBV27 to TRBJ2-1; 8 bases match TRBD2. This CDR3 contains 16 residues. V shed 6 bases and J 4 bases; nucleotides not matched to a gene: 11. Looked up from germline, CDR1 is MNHEY and CDR2 is SMNVEV (reference sequence).

This clonotype was seen repeatedly, ten times or more. The chain joins TRBV20-1 to TRBJ2-5, with a weak D call TRBD1 (6 bases). There are 18 residues in the CDR3. Per germline, CDR1 DFQATT and CDR2 SNEGSKA (reference sequence). The V end was cut by 0 bases, the J end by 5 bases, with 25 bases between. CDR3 in DNA: TGCAGTGCTAGAGATGGTGCCCGGAACACAGGGTTTGGGGAGACCCAGTACTTC. This encodes CSARDGARNTGFGETQYF.

This clonotype was seen a handful of times. The chain joins TRBV30 to TRBJ2-3; D call uncertain. The length of the CDR3 is 13 residues. Germline CDR1 and CDR2: GTSNPN and SVGIG (reference sequence). Trimming stripped 4 bases from V and 1 base from J, with 9 bases between. The CDR3 protein is CAWKLWGTDTQYF. The CDR3 DNA sequence: TGTGCCTGGAAATTGTGGGGCACAGATACGCAGTATTTT. Combining the CDR3 with reference TRBV30 and TRBJ2-3 gives the whole variable domain SQTIHQWPATLVQPVGSPLSLECTVEGTSNPNLYWYRQAAGRGLQLLFYSVGIGQISSEVPQNLSASRPQDRQFILSSKKLLLSDSGFYLCAWKLWGTDTQYFGPGTRLTVL.

Comment on this clonotype: A much more abundant neighbour one base away suggests this may be a read error. V gene TRBV4-1 combines with J gene TRBJ2-5; TRBD2 aligns across 9 bases. Losses at the gene ends were 1 base for V and 4 bases for J; bases not matched to a gene: 1. Per the germline V gene, CDR1 is MGHRA and CDR2 is YSYEKL. CDR3 length: 14 amino acids. This CDR3 is CASSQGLAVETQYF. The CDR3 DNA reads TGCGCCAGCAGCCAAGGACTAGCGGTAGAGACCCAGTACTTC.

This clonotype appeared many times. The chain is built from TRBV7-8 and TRBJ2-2; D gene ambiguous. V was trimmed by 4 bases and J by 0 bases, leaving 6 bases between them. CDR1 is SGHVS and CDR2 is FQNEAQ in the germline V gene. The CDR3 is 14 residues long. The CDR3 bases are TGTGCCAGCAGCTCCACGGCGAACACCGGGGAGCTGTTTTTT. The encoded protein is CASSSTANTGELFF.

The rearrangement links TRBV12-3 or TRBV12-4 to TRBJ1-2; 7 bases match TRBD1. The junction had 7 bases not matched to a gene; V was cut back by 2 bases and J by 4 bases. This CDR3 is 15 amino acids long. The CDR3 spells CASSLRGGMGYGYTF. CDR3 nucleotide sequence: TGTGCCAGCAGTTTAAGAGGGGGCATGGGCTATGGCTACACCTTC.

This chain joins TRBV28 and TRBJ2-1; D tentatively reads TRBD1 or TRBD2 (5 bases each). Trimming pared 7 bases from V and 2 bases from J, leaving 15 bases between. Germline CDR1 MDHEN, CDR2 SYDVKM. This CDR3 spans 15 amino acids. The DNA for the CDR3 is TGTGCCAGCACTTGGGGCGCGGGTCCCTACAATGAGCAGTTCTTC. Translation gives CASTWGAGPYNEQFF.